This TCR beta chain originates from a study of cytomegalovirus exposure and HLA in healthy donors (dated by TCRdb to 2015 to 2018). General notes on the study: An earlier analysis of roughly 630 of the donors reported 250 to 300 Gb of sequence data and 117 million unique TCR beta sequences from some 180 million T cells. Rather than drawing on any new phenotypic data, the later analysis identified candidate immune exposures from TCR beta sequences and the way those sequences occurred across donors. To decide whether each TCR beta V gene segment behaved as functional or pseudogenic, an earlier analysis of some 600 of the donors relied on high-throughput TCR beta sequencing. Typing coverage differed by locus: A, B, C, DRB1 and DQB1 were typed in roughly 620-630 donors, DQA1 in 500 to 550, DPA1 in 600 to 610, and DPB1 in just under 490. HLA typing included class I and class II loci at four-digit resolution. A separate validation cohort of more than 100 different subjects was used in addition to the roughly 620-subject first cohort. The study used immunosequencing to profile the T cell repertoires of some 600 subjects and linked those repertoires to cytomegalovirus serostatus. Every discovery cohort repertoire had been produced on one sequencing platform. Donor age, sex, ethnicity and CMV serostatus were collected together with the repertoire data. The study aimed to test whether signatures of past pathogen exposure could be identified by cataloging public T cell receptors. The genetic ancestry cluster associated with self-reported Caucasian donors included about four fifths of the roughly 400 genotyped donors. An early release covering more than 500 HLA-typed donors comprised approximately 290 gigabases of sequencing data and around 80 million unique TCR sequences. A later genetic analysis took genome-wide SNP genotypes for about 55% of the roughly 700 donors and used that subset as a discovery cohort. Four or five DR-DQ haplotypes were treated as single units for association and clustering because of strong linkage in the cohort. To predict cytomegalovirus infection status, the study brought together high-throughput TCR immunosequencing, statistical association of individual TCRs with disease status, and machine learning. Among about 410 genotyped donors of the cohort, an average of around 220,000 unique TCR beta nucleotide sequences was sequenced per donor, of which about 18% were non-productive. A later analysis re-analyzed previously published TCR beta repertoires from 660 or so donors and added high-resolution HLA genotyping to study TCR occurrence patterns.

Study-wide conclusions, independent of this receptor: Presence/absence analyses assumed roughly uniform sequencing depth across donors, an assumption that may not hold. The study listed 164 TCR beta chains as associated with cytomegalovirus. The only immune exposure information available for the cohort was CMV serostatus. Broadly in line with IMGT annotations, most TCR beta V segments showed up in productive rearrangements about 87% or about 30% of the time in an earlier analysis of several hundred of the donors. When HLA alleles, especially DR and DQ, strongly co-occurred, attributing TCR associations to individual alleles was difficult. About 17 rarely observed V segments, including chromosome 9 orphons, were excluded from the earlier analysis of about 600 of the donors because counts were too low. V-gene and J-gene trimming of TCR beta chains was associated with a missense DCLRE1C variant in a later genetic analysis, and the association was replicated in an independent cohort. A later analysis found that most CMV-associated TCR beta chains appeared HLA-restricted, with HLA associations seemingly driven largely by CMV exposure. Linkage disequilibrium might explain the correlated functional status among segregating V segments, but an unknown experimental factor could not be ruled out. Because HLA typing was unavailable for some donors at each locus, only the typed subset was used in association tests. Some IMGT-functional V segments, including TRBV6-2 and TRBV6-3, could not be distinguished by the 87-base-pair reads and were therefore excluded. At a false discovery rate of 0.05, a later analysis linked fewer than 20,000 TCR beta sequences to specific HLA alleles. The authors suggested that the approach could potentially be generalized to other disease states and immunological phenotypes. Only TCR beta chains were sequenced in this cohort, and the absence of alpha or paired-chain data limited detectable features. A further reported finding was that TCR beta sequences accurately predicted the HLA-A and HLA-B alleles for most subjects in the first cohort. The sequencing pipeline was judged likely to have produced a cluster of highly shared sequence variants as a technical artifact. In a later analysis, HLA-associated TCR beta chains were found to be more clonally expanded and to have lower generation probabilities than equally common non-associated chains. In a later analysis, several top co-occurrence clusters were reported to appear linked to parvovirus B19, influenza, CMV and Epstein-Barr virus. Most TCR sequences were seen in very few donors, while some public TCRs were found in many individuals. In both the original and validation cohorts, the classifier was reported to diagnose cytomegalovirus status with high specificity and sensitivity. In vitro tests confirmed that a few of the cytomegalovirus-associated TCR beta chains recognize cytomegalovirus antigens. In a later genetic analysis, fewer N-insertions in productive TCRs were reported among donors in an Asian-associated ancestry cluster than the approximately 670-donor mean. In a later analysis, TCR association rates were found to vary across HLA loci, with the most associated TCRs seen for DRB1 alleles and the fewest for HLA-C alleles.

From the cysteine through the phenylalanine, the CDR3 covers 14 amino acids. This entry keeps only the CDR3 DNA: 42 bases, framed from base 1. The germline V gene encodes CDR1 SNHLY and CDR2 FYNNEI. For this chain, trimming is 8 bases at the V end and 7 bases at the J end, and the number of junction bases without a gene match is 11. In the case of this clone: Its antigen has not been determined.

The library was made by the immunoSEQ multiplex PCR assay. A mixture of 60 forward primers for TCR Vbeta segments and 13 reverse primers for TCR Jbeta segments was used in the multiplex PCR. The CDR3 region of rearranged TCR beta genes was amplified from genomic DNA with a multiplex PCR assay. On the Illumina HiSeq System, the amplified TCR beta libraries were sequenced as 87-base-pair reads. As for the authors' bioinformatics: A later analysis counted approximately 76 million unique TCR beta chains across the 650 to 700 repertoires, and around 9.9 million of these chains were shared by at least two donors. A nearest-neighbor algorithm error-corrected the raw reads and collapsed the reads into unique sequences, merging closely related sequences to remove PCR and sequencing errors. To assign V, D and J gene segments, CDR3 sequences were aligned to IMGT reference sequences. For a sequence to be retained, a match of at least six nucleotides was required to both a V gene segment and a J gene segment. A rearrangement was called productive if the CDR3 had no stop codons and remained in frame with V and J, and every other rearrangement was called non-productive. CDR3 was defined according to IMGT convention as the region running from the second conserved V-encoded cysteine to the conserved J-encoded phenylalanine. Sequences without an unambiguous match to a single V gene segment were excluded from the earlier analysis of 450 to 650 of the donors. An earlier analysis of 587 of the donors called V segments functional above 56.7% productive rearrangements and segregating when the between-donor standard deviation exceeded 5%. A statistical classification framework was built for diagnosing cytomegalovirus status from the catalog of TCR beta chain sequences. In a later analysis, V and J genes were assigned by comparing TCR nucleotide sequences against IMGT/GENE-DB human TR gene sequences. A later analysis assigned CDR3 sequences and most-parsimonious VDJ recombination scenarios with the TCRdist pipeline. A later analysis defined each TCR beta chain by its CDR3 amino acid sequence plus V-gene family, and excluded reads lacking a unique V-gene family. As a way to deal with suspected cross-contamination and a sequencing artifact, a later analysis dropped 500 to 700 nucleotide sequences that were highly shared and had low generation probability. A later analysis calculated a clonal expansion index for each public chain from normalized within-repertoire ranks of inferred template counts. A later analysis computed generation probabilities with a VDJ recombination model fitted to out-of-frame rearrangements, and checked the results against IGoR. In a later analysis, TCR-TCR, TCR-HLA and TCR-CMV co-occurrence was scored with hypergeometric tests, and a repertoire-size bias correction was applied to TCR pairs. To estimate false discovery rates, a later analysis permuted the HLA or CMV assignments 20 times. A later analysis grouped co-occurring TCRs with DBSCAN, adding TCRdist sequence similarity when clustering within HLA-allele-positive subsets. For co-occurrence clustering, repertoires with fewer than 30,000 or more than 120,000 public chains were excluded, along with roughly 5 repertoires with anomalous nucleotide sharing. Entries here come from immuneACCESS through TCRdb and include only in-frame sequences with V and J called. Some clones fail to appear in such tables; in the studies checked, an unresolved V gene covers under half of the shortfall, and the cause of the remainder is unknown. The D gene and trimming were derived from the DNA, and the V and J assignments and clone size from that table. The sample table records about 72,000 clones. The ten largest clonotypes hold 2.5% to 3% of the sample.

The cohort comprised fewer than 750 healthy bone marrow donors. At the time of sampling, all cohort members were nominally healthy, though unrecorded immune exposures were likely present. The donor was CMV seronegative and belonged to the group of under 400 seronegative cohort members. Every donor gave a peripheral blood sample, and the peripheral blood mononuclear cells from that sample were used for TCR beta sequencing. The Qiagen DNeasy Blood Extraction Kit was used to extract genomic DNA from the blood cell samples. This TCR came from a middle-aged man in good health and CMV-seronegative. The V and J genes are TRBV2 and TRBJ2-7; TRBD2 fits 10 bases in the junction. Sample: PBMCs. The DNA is TGTGCCAGCGGTAGCGGGGGGCCAGTTGGAGAGCAGTACTTC. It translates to CASGSGGPVGEQYF.